A selection of T cell receptor beta chains follows, all from one sample in a study of blood T cell repertoires in COVID-19. Clones were sequenced by immunoSEQ multiplex PCR, and TCRdb holds only the in-frame ones, with some missing. The sample shows about 260,000 clones, 87% of them seen only once. Sequencing was done on a sample of peripheral blood. The receptors derive from a woman in her thirties or forties who had recovered from COVID-19. Both conserved end residues are part of each CDR3. The D gene is left open where the match is weak. For some rows the clone size is stated as once, few or many, or as a class when expanded; others skip it.

DNA,CDR3,J,size,length,V,D
TGTGCCAGCAGCTTCAGGGCGACGAACACTGAAGCTTTCTTT,CASSFRATNTEAFF,TRBJ1-1,-,14,TRBV7-3,-
TGTGCCTGGAGAATGTTTATGGGGGCGCGAACCGGGGAGCTGTTTTTT,CAWRMFMGARTGELFF,TRBJ2-2,-,16,TRBV30,-
TGTGCCAGCAGCTCTACAGGGACCCACTACGAGCAGTACTTC,CASSSTGTHYEQYF,TRBJ2-7,-,14,TRBV11-2,-
TGTGCCAGCTCCCTAACCCGCGGGGGGCACGAGCAGTACTTC,CASSLTRGGHEQYF,TRBJ2-7,once,14,TRBV18,TRBD2
TGTGCCAGCAAGAGACAGGGCGATTCCTACGAGCAGTACTTC,CASKRQGDSYEQYF,TRBJ2-7,-,14,TRBV2,TRBD1
TGTGCCAGCAGTCTACAGGGGGGGTCACCCCTCCACTTT,CASSLQGGSPLHF,TRBJ1-6,-,13,TRBV6-5,TRBD1
TGTGCCAGCTGTCTTTACACCGGGGAGCTGTTTTTT,CASCLYTGELFF,TRBJ2-2,-,12,TRBV28,-
TGTGCCAGCAGTTTATCGATAGGGGATGGCTACACCTTC,CASSLSIGDGYTF,TRBJ1-2,once,13,TRBV27,-
TGTGCCATCGGAGCGGGGGTTGGTTACAATGAGCAGTTCTTC,CAIGAGVGYNEQFF,TRBJ2-1,-,14,TRBV5-4,TRBD2
TGTGCCAGCAGCTTGGTAGTGACAGATGGCTACACCTTC,CASSLVVTDGYTF,TRBJ1-2,-,13,TRBV5-6,-
TGCAGCGTTGGGAGGACAGACACCGGGGAGCTGTTTTTT,CSVGRTDTGELFF,TRBJ2-2,-,13,TRBV29-1,-
TGTGCCAGCAGTGAACAGGACCTCACAGATACGCAGTATTTT,CASSEQDLTDTQYF,TRBJ2-3,-,14,TRBV6-4,-
TGCGCCAGCAGCCCACAATACAGTTACGAGCAGTACTTC,CASSPQYSYEQYF,TRBJ2-7,-,13,TRBV5-1,-
TGCAGTGCTAGTCGGGGACTACTACAAGAGACCCAGTACTTC,CSASRGLLQETQYF,TRBJ2-5,-,14,TRBV20-1,TRBD2
TGTGCCAGCAGGCCGGGACTGCAGGAGACCCAGTACTTC,CASRPGLQETQYF,TRBJ2-5,-,13,TRBV5-4,-
TGTGCCAGCAGTTCGGGACTCCTATACGAGCAGTACTTC,CASSSGLLYEQYF,TRBJ2-7,-,13,TRBV6-2/TRBV6-3,-
TGTGCTAGTGCCCCAGGGAGGCCGTGGGAGCAGTACTTC,CASAPGRPWEQYF,TRBJ2-7,once,13,TRBV12-5,-
TGTGCTAGTGGCCCAAGGCCAGGGAATGAGCAGTTCTTC,CASGPRPGNEQFF,TRBJ2-1,-,13,TRBV12-5,-